The 23 T cell receptor beta chains listed next were all sequenced from one sample in a study of PD-1 blockade in classical Hodgkin lymphoma. Using immunoSEQ multiplex PCR, the repertoire was profiled, and TCRdb retains in-frame clones only, with some absent. The data contain around 13,000 clones, roughly nine tenths of them singletons. Exposure to brentuximab vedotin varied, and each patient had relapsed following autologous stem cell transplantation. Magnetic negative selection of thawed PBMCs was the method by which CD4+ T cells were purified. The sequenced sample was CD4+ T cells from blood, obtained at baseline. The origin of the receptors is a human donor with classical Hodgkin lymphoma.

This clone showed up just once. The chain links TRBV28 to TRBJ1-5, with 8 positions matching TRBD1. CDR1 is MDHEN and CDR2 is SYDVKM in the germline V gene. The CDR3 runs 17 residues. J gave up 4 bases and V 4 bases, and 12 bases lay outside the gene matches. The CDR3 is CASSSDRAPGANQPQHF. The DNA for the CDR3 is TGTGCCAGCAGTTCGGACAGGGCGCCGGGGGCAAATCAGCCCCAGCATTTT. Using reference TRBV28 and TRBJ1-5 for the parts outside the CDR3, the full variable domain is DVKVTQSSRYLVKRTGEKVFLECVQDMDHENMFWYRQDPGLGLRLIYFSYDVKMKEKGDIPEGYSVSREKKERFSLILESASTNQTSMYLCASSSDRAPGANQPQHFGDGTRLSIL.

The V gene is TRBV5-1, the J gene TRBJ2-3, with D unclear. Between the trimmed V and J ends, which lost 0 bases and 6 bases, there was a span of 8 bases. The CDR3 extends over 13 amino acids. Germline CDR1 is SGHRS and CDR2 is YFSETQ. CDR3 DNA sequence: TGCGCCAGCAGCTTGGTGGTTCCCGATACGCAGTATTTT. It specifies CASSLVVPDTQYF. Filled out from reference TRBV5-1 and TRBJ2-3, the complete variable domain reads KAGVTQTPRYLIKTRGQQVTLSCSPISGHRSVSWYQQTPGQGLQFLFEYFSETQRNKGNFPGRFSGRQFSNSRSEMNVSTLELGDSALYLCASSLVVPDTQYFGPGTRLTVL.

This clone appeared once. The gene calls are TRBV5-4 and TRBJ2-6; 10 bases align to TRBD2. CDR1 is SGHNT, CDR2 YYREEE, per germline (reference sequence). V gave up 0 bases and J gave up 0 bases; unmatched junction bases: 6. The CDR3 is 19 amino acids. The CDR3 here is CASSLVAGGAPSGANVLTF. For the CDR3, the DNA is TGTGCCAGCAGCTTGGTAGCGGGGGGCGCTCCCTCTGGGGCCAACGTCCTGACTTTC.

This sequence joins TRBV19 and TRBJ1-2; D is perhaps TRBD1 (5 bases). V lost 3 bases, J lost 4 bases, and 9 bases lay in between. The CDR3 has 13 amino acids. Germline V CDR1 and CDR2: LNHDA, SQIVND (reference sequence). The CDR3 region is CASSMGQGYGYTF. In DNA, the CDR3 is TGTGCCAGTAGTATGGGGCAGGGCTATGGCTACACCTTC.

This chain connects TRBV10-3 to TRBJ2-4; 8 bases are shared with TRBD2. The CDR3 is 13 residues long. V shed 4 bases and J 8 bases; nucleotides not matched to a gene: 4. Germline CDR1 is ENHRY and CDR2 is SYGVKD. The CDR3 loop reads CAISVRGEYIQYF. For the CDR3, the DNA is TGTGCCATCAGTGTGCGGGGGGAGTACATTCAGTACTTC.

This chain connects TRBV18 to TRBJ2-3; D remains ambiguous. The germline V gene has CDR1 KGHSH and CDR2 LQKENI. The CDR3 covers 14 residues. Trimming cost V 2 bases and J 4 bases, with 10 bases left between them. CDR3 in amino acids: CASSPNVPADTQYF. CDR3 sequence (DNA): TGTGCCAGCTCACCAAATGTCCCCGCAGATACGCAGTATTTT.

This chain uses TRBV11-2 with TRBJ2-3; 11 bases are shared with TRBD2. V lost 2 bases and J lost 1; bases outside the gene matches: 8. Germline V CDR1 and CDR2: SGHAT, FQNNGV. The CDR3 is made up of 18 amino acids. The DNA of the CDR3 is TGTGCCAGCAGCTTACTAGCGGGAGGTCGAGGAGGCACAGATACGCAGTATTTT. Residues: CASSLLAGGRGGTDTQYF.

The V gene is TRBV11-1, the J gene TRBJ2-1, with D perhaps TRBD1 (5 bases). V was pared by 1 base and J by 1 base, with 8 bases between. Germline assignment: CDR1 SGHAT and CDR2 FQDESV (reference sequence). The CDR3 consists of 15 residues. The CDR3 here is CASSLDQGSYNEQFF. The CDR3 DNA follows: TGTGCCAGCAGCTTAGATCAGGGATCCTACAATGAGCAGTTCTTC.

The rearrangement uses TRBV18 and TRBJ2-1, with 14 bases matching TRBD2. Germline V gene data show CDR1 as KGHSH and CDR2 as LQKENI. The CDR3 has 16 residues. The junction had 5 bases not matched to a gene; V was cut back by 4 bases and J by 6 bases. CDR3 sequence reads: CASSHPGLAGGNEQFF. The CDR3 DNA reads TGTGCCAGCTCACACCCAGGACTAGCGGGAGGCAATGAGCAGTTCTTC.

This clone was seen a handful of times. V is TRBV2 and J is TRBJ1-2; tentative D call: TRBD1 (6 bases). There are 14 residues in the CDR3. Trimming left V 6 bases short and J 8 bases short, with 19 bases between. Looked up from germline, CDR1 is SNHLY and CDR2 is FYNNEI. CDR3 sequence (DNA): TGTGCCAGCAGAAAGCGGACAGATTCTATGGGCTACACCTTC. Amino acids: CASRKRTDSMGYTF.

The chain recombines TRBV6-1 with TRBJ2-3; D could derive from TRBD1 or TRBD2 (5 bases each). V gave up 6 bases and J gave up 5 bases, with 15 bases separating them. The CDR3 is made up of 14 amino acids. Germline V gene lookup returns CDR1 MNHNS and CDR2 SASEGT. CDR3 amino acids: CASSLRDDQDTQYF. CDR3 nucleotide sequence: TGTGCCAGCAGCCTCCGGGACGACCAAGATACGCAGTATTTT.

V and J are TRBV29-1 and TRBJ2-3; TRBD2 aligns across 7 bases. J was trimmed by 3 bases and V by 4 bases; bases with no gene match: 4. In germline, CDR1 is SQVTM, CDR2 ANQGSEA. The CDR3 is 13 amino acids. CDR3 region: CSVARGRTDTQYF. In DNA, the CDR3 is TGCAGCGTTGCGCGGGGGAGAACAGATACGCAGTATTTT.

V is TRBV6-6 and J is TRBJ1-1; unclear D gene. From germline, CDR1 is MNHNY and CDR2 SVGAGI (reference sequence). This CDR3 comprises 13 residues. The V end lost 0 bases, the J end lost 2 bases, and 4 bases lay between the germline ends. In DNA form, the CDR3 reads TGTGCCAGCAGTTACTCGGCAAACACTGAAGCTTTCTTT. Residues: CASSYSANTEAFF.

This chain connects TRBV7-2 to TRBJ1-4; 9 bases are shared with TRBD1. The ends lost 1 base at V and 10 bases at J; junction bases unmatched: 10. The CDR3 has 16 residues. Germline-derived CDR1 and CDR2 are SGHTA and FQGNSA. The CDR3 sequence is CASSLEADRGTSKLFF. CDR3 sequence (DNA): TGTGCCAGCAGCTTAGAGGCGGACAGGGGAACCTCAAAACTGTTTTTT.

This chain uses TRBV6-1 with TRBJ2-7; TRBD2 is a possible D gene (5 bases). The CDR3 has 11 residues. The germline V gene has CDR1 MNHNS and CDR2 SASEGT. The ends were cut back, 8 bases at V and 7 bases at J, with 12 bases in the middle. The CDR3 sequence: CASRTGGEQYF. The CDR3, as DNA: TGTGCCAGCCGGACCGGCGGGGAGCAGTACTTC.

This clone was seen more than once but under ten times. V is TRBV6-1 and J is TRBJ1-6; D gene unclear. V dropped 2 bases and J dropped 11 bases, with 7 bases sitting between them. The V gene's germline CDR1 is MNHNS and CDR2 SASEGT. The CDR3 spans 12 residues. The CDR3 DNA reads TGTGCCAGCAGTGAACGAGATACACCCCTCCACTTT. This gives the protein CASSERDTPLHF.

V usage is TRBV7-9 and J usage is TRBJ2-2; 9 bases agree with TRBD1. This CDR3 is built from 16 residues. With V trimmed by 5 bases and J by 3 bases, 7 bases remained unmatched. Germline values: CDR1 SEHNR, CDR2 FQNEAQ (reference sequence). The CDR3 protein is CASSLRDREYTGELFF. The CDR3 nucleotides read TGTGCCAGCAGCCTCCGGGACAGGGAGTACACCGGGGAGCTGTTTTTT.

The chain combines TRBV7-9 with TRBJ2-6, with D unclear. V lost 5 bases, J lost 0 bases, and 11 bases lay in between. CDR1 SEHNR and CDR2 FQNEAQ come from the germline V gene (reference sequence). CDR3 size: 16 residues. CDR3 amino acids: CASSLTIPSGANVLTF. The CDR3 DNA reads as TGTGCCAGCAGCCTAACGATTCCCTCTGGGGCCAACGTCCTGACTTTC. The variable domain in full, with the rest retrieved from reference TRBV7-9 and TRBJ2-6, is DTGVSQNPRHKITKRGQNVTFRCDPISEHNRLYWYRQTLGQGPEFLTYFQNEAQLEKSRLLSDRFSAERPKGSFSTLEIQRTEQGDSAMYLCASSLTIPSGANVLTFGAGSRLTVL.

V usage is TRBV6-1 and J usage is TRBJ2-7; possibly TRBD1 for D (6 bases). V lost 0 bases and J 1 base, leaving 13 bases between the germline ends. Germline CDR1 MNHNS, CDR2 SASEGT. The CDR3 totals 16 residues. This CDR3 reads CASSEARTAPSYEQYF. DNA of the CDR3: TGTGCCAGCAGTGAAGCTAGGACAGCCCCATCCTACGAGCAGTACTTC.

The chain joins TRBV18 to TRBJ1-1; no firm D call. The V and J ends lost 5 bases and 2 bases respectively, with 9 bases between them. Germline assignment: CDR1 KGHSH and CDR2 LQKENI. The CDR3 spans 13 residues. Written as DNA, the CDR3 is TGTGCCAGCTCAGTGGACCAAAACACTGAAGCTTTCTTT. Its protein product is CASSVDQNTEAFF.

The CDR3 here is CASSPELGTYEQYF. The CDR3 bases are TGTGCCAGCTCACCAGAGTTAGGGACCTACGAGCAGTACTTC. This chain links TRBV18 with TRBJ2-7; unclear D gene. CDR3 size: 14 residues. CDR1 is KGHSH and CDR2 is LQKENI in the germline V gene. Trimming left V 2 bases short and J 2 bases short, with 10 bases between.

The J gene is TRBJ2-5, the V gene TRBV5-1; TRBD2 aligns across 9 bases. The length of the CDR3 is 14 residues. The germline V gene has CDR1 SGHRS and CDR2 YFSETQ. Trimming took 3 bases from V and 3 from J; bases not matched to a gene: 3. The CDR3 sequence is CASSSGGGEETQYF. CDR3 bases: TGCGCCAGCAGCTCCGGCGGGGGGGAAGAGACCCAGTACTTC.

The chain is built from TRBV6-1 and TRBJ1-4; D perhaps matches TRBD1 (5 bases). CDR1 and CDR2 (germline): MNHNS, SASEGT. V lost 3 bases, J lost 7 bases, and 18 bases lay in between. The CDR3 runs to 16 residues. The CDR3 protein is CASSDCSTGVGEKLFF. CDR3 sequence (DNA): TGTGCCAGCAGTGATTGTAGTACGGGGGTGGGTGAAAAACTGTTTTTT.